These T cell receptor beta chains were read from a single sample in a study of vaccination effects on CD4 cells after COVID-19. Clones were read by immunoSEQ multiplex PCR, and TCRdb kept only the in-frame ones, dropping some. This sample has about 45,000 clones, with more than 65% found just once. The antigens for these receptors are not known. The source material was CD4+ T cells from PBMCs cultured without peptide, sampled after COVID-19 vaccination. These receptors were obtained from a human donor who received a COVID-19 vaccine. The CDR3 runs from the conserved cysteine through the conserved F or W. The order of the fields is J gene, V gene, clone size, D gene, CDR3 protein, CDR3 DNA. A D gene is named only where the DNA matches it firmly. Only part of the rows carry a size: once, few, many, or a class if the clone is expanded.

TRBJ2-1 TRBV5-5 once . CASSRRGPPRDEQFF TGTGCCAGCAGCAGGAGGGGACCGCCAAGAGATGAGCAGTTCTTC
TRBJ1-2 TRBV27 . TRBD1 CASSISTGGAYGYTF TGTGCCAGCAGTATAAGTACAGGGGGCGCCTATGGCTACACCTTC
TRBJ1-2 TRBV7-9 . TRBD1 CASSSDRALYGYTF TGTGCCAGCAGCTCGGACAGGGCTCTCTATGGCTACACCTTC
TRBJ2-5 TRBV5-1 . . CASSDLGLAQETQYF TGCGCCAGCAGCGACTTGGGACTGGCGCAAGAGACCCAGTACTTC
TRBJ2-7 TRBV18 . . CASSDTGFAAEQYF TGTGCCAGCTCAGATACAGGGTTCGCCGCCGAGCAGTACTTC
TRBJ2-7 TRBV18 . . CASSPTDRNYEQYF TGTGCCAGCTCACCGACAGACCGTAACTACGAGCAGTACTTC
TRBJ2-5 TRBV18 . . CASSPSSRAEVETQYF TGTGCCAGCTCACCTTCAAGCCGGGCAGAGGTAGAGACCCAGTACTTC
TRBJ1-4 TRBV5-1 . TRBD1 CASALNLGQANEKLFF TGCGCCAGCGCCCTGAACTTGGGACAGGCAAATGAAAAACTGTTTTTT
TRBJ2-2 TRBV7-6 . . CASSAPGQIANTGELFF TGTGCCAGCAGCGCGCCGGGACAAATTGCGAACACCGGGGAGCTGTTTTTT
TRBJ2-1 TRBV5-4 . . CASSLGEGTLNEQFF TGTGCCAGCAGCTTGGGCGAAGGCACGCTCAATGAGCAGTTCTTC
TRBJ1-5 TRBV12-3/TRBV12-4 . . CASSLNDQPQHF TGTGCCAGCAGTTTGAACGATCAGCCCCAGCATTTT
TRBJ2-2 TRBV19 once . CASSSLLGASTGELFF TGTGCCAGTAGTTCTTTATTGGGGGCTAGCACCGGGGAGCTGTTTTTT
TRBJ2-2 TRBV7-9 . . CASSGLWGRGGELFF TGTGCCAGCAGCGGCCTTTGGGGCCGAGGCGGGGAGCTGTTTTTT
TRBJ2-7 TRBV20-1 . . CSASLTSSSYEQYF TGCAGTGCTAGTTTAACTAGTTCTTCCTACGAGCAGTACTTC
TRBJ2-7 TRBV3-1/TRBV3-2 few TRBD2 CASTPSGYLVQYF TGTGCCAGCACCCCTAGCGGATACTTGGTGCAGTACTTC
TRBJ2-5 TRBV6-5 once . CASTPPTAETQYF TGTGCCAGCACCCCGCCGACCGCAGAGACCCAGTACTTC
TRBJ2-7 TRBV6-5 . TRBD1 CASRPGTGGSEQYF TGTGCCAGCAGGCCCGGGACAGGGGGCTCCGAGCAGTACTTC
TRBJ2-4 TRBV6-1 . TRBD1 CASSEAPQGQAENIQYF TGTGCCAGCAGTGAAGCCCCCCAAGGACAGGCGGAAAACATTCAGTACTTC
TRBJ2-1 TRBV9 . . CASSVGSRANEQFF TGTGCCAGCAGCGTCGGGAGTCGCGCAAATGAGCAGTTCTTC
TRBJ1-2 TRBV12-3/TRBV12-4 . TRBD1 CASRSTGEDGYTF TGTGCCAGCAGATCGACAGGGGAAGATGGCTACACCTTC
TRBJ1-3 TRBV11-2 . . CASSLVRGRTGNTIYF TGTGCCAGCAGCTTAGTACGGGGACGGACTGGAAACACCATATATTTT
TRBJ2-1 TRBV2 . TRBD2 CASSGLAAINEQFF TGTGCCAGCAGTGGGCTAGCGGCAATCAATGAGCAGTTCTTC
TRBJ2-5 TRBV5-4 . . CASSKTGSLGETQYF TGTGCCAGCAGCAAAACGGGATCCTTAGGAGAGACCCAGTACTTC
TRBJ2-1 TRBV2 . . CASSLGLYNEQFF TGTGCCAGCAGCTTGGGACTTTACAATGAGCAGTTCTTC
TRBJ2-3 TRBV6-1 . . CASSEGPTQYF TGTGCCAGCAGTGAGGGACCTACGCAGTATTTT
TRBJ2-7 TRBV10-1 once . CASSSTQVSYEQYF TGCGCCAGCAGTTCCACCCAGGTCTCCTACGAGCAGTACTTC
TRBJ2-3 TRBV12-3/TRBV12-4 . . CASKVYADTQYF TGTGCCAGCAAGGTCTACGCAGATACGCAGTATTTT
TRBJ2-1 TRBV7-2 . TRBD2 CASSLVFLAGGINNEQFF TGTGCCAGCAGCTTAGTGTTCCTAGCGGGGGGTATAAACAATGAGCAGTTCTTC
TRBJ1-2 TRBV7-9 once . CASSLDPRGNYGYTF TGTGCCAGCAGCTTAGACCCCAGGGGAAACTATGGCTACACCTTC
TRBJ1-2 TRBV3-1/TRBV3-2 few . CASSQDLEGIIGYTF TGTGCCAGCAGCCAAGATTTGGAGGGAATAATTGGCTACACCTTC
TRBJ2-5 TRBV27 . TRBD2 CASRVRHGRAGETQYF TGTGCCAGCAGGGTTCGACACGGGAGGGCTGGGGAGACCCAGTACTTC
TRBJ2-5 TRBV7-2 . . CASSLLSAQTQYF TGTGCCAGCAGCTTACTTAGCGCCCAGACCCAGTACTTC
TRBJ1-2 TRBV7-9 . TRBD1 CASILTGGYGYTF TGTGCCAGCATACTAACAGGGGGCTATGGCTACACCTTC
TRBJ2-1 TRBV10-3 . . CAISDYGEQFF TGTGCCATCAGTGACTATGGTGAGCAGTTCTTC
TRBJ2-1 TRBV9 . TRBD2 CASSGPGTSGVSEQFF TGTGCCAGCAGCGGGCCTGGGACTAGCGGGGTATCTGAGCAGTTCTTC
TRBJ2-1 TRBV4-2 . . CASSQHREAYNEQFF TGTGCCAGCAGCCAACACAGGGAGGCGTACAATGAGCAGTTCTTC
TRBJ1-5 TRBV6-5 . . CASSPRLTRDQPQHF TGTGCCAGCAGTCCCCGCCTAACGAGGGACCAGCCCCAGCATTTT
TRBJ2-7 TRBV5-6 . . CASSLGQQGSGEQYF TGTGCCAGCAGCTTGGGTCAGCAGGGGAGTGGCGAGCAGTACTTC
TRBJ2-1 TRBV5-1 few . CASSKTGWANEQFF TGCGCCAGCAGCAAGACAGGTTGGGCCAATGAGCAGTTCTTC
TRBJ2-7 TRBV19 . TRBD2 CASSLGLAGKNYEQYF TGTGCCAGTAGTCTCGGCCTAGCGGGGAAGAACTACGAGCAGTACTTC
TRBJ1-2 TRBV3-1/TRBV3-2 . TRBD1 CASSQDETGLGYTF TGTGCCAGCAGCCAAGATGAGACAGGGCTCGGCTACACCTTC
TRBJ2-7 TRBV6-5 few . CASSYKQGRGYEQYF TGTGCCAGCAGTTACAAACAGGGGAGGGGGTACGAGCAGTACTTC
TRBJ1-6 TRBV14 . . CASSQGVVGISPLHF TGTGCCAGCAGCCAAGGGGTCGTAGGGATTTCACCCCTCCACTTT
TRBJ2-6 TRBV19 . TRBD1 CASINTGVGANVLTF TGTGCCAGTATAAACACAGGGGTCGGGGCCAACGTCCTGACTTTC
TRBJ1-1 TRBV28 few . CASSIIAGHGRKTEAFF TGTGCCAGCAGTATTATTGCAGGGCACGGTAGAAAAACTGAAGCTTTCTTT
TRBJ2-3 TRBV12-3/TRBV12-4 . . CATRSSGTDTQYF TGTGCCACCAGGTCATCGGGCACAGATACGCAGTATTTT
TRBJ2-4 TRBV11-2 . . CASSSEGGAKNIQYF TGTGCCAGCAGCTCCGAGGGGGGGGCCAAAAACATTCAGTACTTC
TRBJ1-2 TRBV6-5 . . CASSYGQWPKRGGYTF TGTGCCAGCAGTTACGGGCAGTGGCCTAAGCGCGGGGGCTACACCTTC
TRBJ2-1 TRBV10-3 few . CAISENQSGQEQFF TGTGCCATCAGTGAGAACCAGTCCGGCCAGGAGCAGTTCTTC
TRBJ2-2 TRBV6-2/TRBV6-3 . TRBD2 CASSYSGENTGELFF TGTGCCAGCAGTTACAGCGGGGAGAACACCGGGGAGCTGTTTTTT
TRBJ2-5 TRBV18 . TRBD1 CASSPQDRGMRETQYF TGTGCCAGCTCACCACAGGACAGGGGGATGAGGGAGACCCAGTACTTC
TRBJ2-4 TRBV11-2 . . CASVGLAKNIQYF TGTGCCAGCGTCGGGCTAGCCAAAAACATTCAGTACTTC
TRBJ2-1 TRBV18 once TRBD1 CASSPGNGQGLNEQFF TGTGCCAGCTCACCAGGCAATGGACAGGGGTTAAATGAGCAGTTCTTC